This T cell receptor beta chain is from a study of cytomegalovirus exposure and HLA in healthy donors. For the study at large: Earlier, approximately 180 million T cells were analyzed, and about 120 million unique TCR beta sequences were found among them.

The PCR contained 60 Vbeta and 13 Jbeta primers. Sequenced by immunoSEQ multiplex PCR; TCRdb stores in-frame clones only, minus some. The sample records 90,000 to 110,000 clones, 9.5% to 15% being singletons. V was clipped by 9 bases and J by 2 bases, with 13 bases between them. This CDR3 region has 13 residues. Germline V CDR1 and CDR2: MNHEY, SMNVEV (reference sequence). A word on this clone: The antigen is unknown.

Findings and caveats of the study: Prior analysis indicated that the majority of TCR beta V segments exhibited productivity approximately 90% or approximately 30% of the time. TCR beta chain V- and J-gene trimming was linked, in a later analysis, to a missense variant in DCLRE1C.

The rearrangement uses TRBV27 and TRBJ1-1; weak D call: TRBD1 (6 bases). This clonotype was sampled from a man between 35 and 55 years old in good health and CMV-seropositive. Sequencing was performed on PBMCs. The CDR3 bases are TGTGCCAGATTAGTAGGGGGTAACACTGAAGCTTTCTTT. This encodes CARLVGGNTEAFF.